This is a list of T cell receptor beta chains from one sample in a study of vaccination and CD4 T cells after COVID-19. TCRdb re-called the PCR reads with MiXCR, one entry per CDR3 protein. The table includes some 3,200 distinct CDR3 sequences, 77% detected once. These TCRs are of unknown antigen specificity. The sequencing input was CD4+ T cells from blood, cultured in vitro. The receptor set was obtained from a human donor who had recovered from COVID-19. Both conserved end residues are trimmed from each CDR3. D genes are given only for firm matches.

V,D,J,CDR3
TRBV7-3,TRBD1,TRBJ1-1,ASSLKGRTGVNTEAF
TRBV10-3,TRBD1,TRBJ1-2,ATTEGDRGFNRYT
TRBV10-2,TRBD1,TRBJ1-2,AKTPQGARLTNYGYT
TRBV5-5,-,TRBJ2-7,ASSDRFYEQY
TRBV10-3,-,TRBJ1-1,AISEPFGTRNEAF
TRBV7-9,-,TRBJ2-3,ASSLARTDTQY
TRBV4-1,TRBD1,TRBJ1-6,ASSQETGIVGSPLH
TRBV6-1,-,TRBJ2-1,ASSRGLGQF
TRBV21-1,-,TRBJ1-5,ASSKRGRNQPQH
TRBV20-1,TRBD1,TRBJ2-3,SAPTGGKKDTQY
TRBV20-1,-,TRBJ2-2,SARDPAGSNTGELF
TRBV12-3/TRBV12-4,TRBD1,TRBJ1-6,ASSSDRVWSPLH
TRBV7-5,-,TRBJ1-5,ISVPEAEDALGGQPQH
TRBV27,-,TRBJ2-2,ASTRPPGELF
TRBV6-1,TRBD1,TRBJ2-2,ASRPPGTGQNGELF
TRBV7-2,-,TRBJ1-1,ASSLEEGRNTEAF
TRBV7-2,TRBD2,TRBJ2-3,ASSDVGGSNTQY
TRBV12-3/TRBV12-4,-,TRBJ1-6,ASSPFKESGSPLH
TRBV6-1,-,TRBJ1-1,ASRSTEAF